This note documents a single T cell receptor beta chain sequence. These data originate in a study of shared clonotypes between healthy human individuals. V shed 3 bases and J 2 bases; nucleotides not matched to a gene: 6. This CDR3 region has 15 residues. Germline lookup yields CDR1 SGHNT and CDR2 YYREEE (reference sequence). Per sorted-subset replicate PCR, input was about 180 ng DNA, representing tens of thousands of T cell genomes. Libraries were prepared by immunoSEQ multiplex PCR; TCRdb keeps only in-frame clonotypes and omits some of them. The profile shows just over 2,000,000 clones, 95% of them singletons.

Sequenced input: naive CD4+ T cells sorted from blood. The subset was: CD45RA+ positively selected. The receptor's source is a man younger than 30 in good health. The rearrangement joins TRBV5-4 to TRBJ2-3; TRBD1 matches 7 bases. The CDR3 loop reads CASSSRDRLTDTQYF. In nucleotides, the CDR3 is TGTGCCAGCAGCTCCCGGGACAGACTCACAGATACGCAGTATTTT.